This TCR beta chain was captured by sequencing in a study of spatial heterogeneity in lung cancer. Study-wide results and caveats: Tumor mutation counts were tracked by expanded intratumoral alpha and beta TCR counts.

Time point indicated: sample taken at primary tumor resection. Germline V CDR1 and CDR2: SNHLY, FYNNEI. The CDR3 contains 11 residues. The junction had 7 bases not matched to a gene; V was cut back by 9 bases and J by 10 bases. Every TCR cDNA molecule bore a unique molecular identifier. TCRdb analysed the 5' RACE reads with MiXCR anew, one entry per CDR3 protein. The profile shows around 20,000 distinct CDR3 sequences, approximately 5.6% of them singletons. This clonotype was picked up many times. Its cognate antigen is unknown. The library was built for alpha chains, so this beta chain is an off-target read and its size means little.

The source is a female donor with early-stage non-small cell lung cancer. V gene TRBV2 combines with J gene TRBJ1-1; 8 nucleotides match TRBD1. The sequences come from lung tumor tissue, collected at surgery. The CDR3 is CASRQGQVAFF. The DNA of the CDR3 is TGTGCCAGTCGACAGGGGCAGGTAGCTTTCTTT.